These 19 T cell receptor beta chains share one sample of origin, sequenced in a study of T-cell reconstitution after alpha-beta-depleted transplantation in children (dated by TCRdb to about 2016). The library was built by means of PCR. The instrument given in TCRdb is Illumina HiSeq 2500. To normalize quantification of the TCRbeta repertoire, the TCR libraries were built with molecular barcoding that relied on unique molecular identifiers. TCRdb redid the processing of the public reads, applying fastp at Q25 and MiXCR, and retained in-frame beta chains. Every CDR3 protein is listed once, alongside the most common genes and DNA of its rows. The sample yields hundreds of thousands of distinct CDR3 sequences; 32% were counted once. The ten most abundant clones make up around 2.4% of the sample. The material sequenced was PBMCs from the stem cell graft donor, taken from the stem cell graft. Every receptor here comes from a human donor who donated a stem cell graft to a child with aplastic anemia.

This clonotype showed up just a few times. The V gene is TRBV11-2, the J gene TRBJ1-2; tentatively, D is TRBD1 (5 bases). With 2 bases removed from V and 2 bases from J, the gap between germline ends came to 24 bases. The V gene's germline CDR1 is SGHAT and CDR2 FQNNGV. This CDR3 comprises 19 residues. The CDR3 region has the DNA TGTGCCAGCAGCTTAAATTTAAGGCCCGCAGGGTCGGAGAACTATGGCTACACCTTC. This codes for CASSLNLRPAGSENYGYTF.

This clonotype was picked up a small number of times. The chain employs TRBV5-1 and TRBJ2-5, with TRBD1 as a possible D gene (5 bases). CDR1 SGHRS and CDR2 YFSETQ come from the germline V gene. This CDR3 comprises 15 residues. V lost 0 bases and J lost 4, with 13 bases in between. This CDR3 reads CASSLAGRVGETQYF. The CDR3 region has the DNA TGCGCCAGCAGCTTGGCCGGCAGGGTTGGAGAGACCCAGTACTTC.

This chain connects TRBV27 to TRBJ1-1; the D gene is possibly TRBD1 (6 bases). Germline V lookup: CDR1 MNHEY, CDR2 SMNVEV (reference sequence). The CDR3 consists of 14 residues. V was shortened by 4 bases and J by 6 bases, with 15 bases between the two germline ends. In DNA form, the CDR3 reads TGTGCCAGCAGTTGGGGGGGGCAGGGATCTGAAGCTTTCTTT. Protein: CASSWGGQGSEAFF.

The gene calls are TRBV7-9 and TRBJ1-6; D gene ambiguous. Germline values: CDR1 SEHNR, CDR2 FQNEAQ (reference sequence). There are 13 residues in the CDR3. The V and J ends lost 5 bases and 7 bases respectively, with 9 bases between them. The CDR3 DNA reads as TGTGCCAGCAGCCCCTCTGGAAATTCACCCCTCCACTTT. Encoded protein: CASSPSGNSPLHF.

The V gene is TRBV5-6, the J gene TRBJ1-2, with 10 nucleotides matching TRBD1. Germline CDR1 is SGHDT and CDR2 is YYEEEE. The CDR3 sequence is 14 residues long. The ends lost 5 bases at V and 4 bases at J; junction bases unmatched: 5. CDR3 bases: TGTGCCAGCAGGCTGACAGGGGGCGCCTATGGCTACACCTTC. This translates into CASRLTGGAYGYTF.

The genes are TRBV30 and TRBJ1-4; no definite D call. This CDR3 has 12 residues. The germline CDR1 and CDR2 sequences are GTSNPN and SVGIG (reference sequence). V was shortened by 4 bases and J by 8 bases, with 11 bases between the two germline ends. The CDR3 nucleotides are TGTGCCTGGACCGTGGGGAGGGAAAAACTGTTTTTT. Translating gives CAWTVGREKLFF.

The chain recombines TRBV29-1 with TRBJ2-4; maybe TRBD1 (5 bases). The CDR3 extends over 13 amino acids. V lost 7 bases and J lost 3, with 13 bases in between. Germline-derived CDR1 and CDR2 are SQVTM and ANQGSEA. CDR3 amino acids: CSARGQYKNIQYF. The CDR3 bases are TGCAGCGCAAGAGGACAATACAAAAACATTCAGTACTTC. Variable domain in full (rest from reference TRBV29-1 and TRBJ2-4): SAVISQKPSRDICQRGTSLTIQCQVDSQVTMMFWYRQQPGQSLTLIATANQGSEATYESGFVIDKFPISRPNLTFSTLTVSNMSPEDSSIYLCSARGQYKNIQYFGAGTRLSVL.

The V and J genes are TRBV7-9 and TRBJ1-4; TRBD1 agrees at 9 bases. Trimming took 4 bases from V and 3 from J; bases not matched to a gene: 3. The CDR3 contains 15 residues. CDR1 SEHNR and CDR2 FQNEAQ come from the germline V gene (reference sequence). The CDR3 sequence: CASSYDRGANEKLFF. As DNA, the CDR3 is TGTGCCAGCAGCTACGACAGGGGGGCTAATGAAAAACTGTTTTTT. The full variable domain, completed using reference TRBV7-9 and TRBJ1-4, is DTGVSQNPRHKITKRGQNVTFRCDPISEHNRLYWYRQTLGQGPEFLTYFQNEAQLEKSRLLSDRFSAERPKGSFSTLEIQRTEQGDSAMYLCASSYDRGANEKLFFGSGTQLSVL.

The chain recombines TRBV4-1 with TRBJ2-7; D might be TRBD1 (6 bases). Trimming cost V 0 bases and J 5 bases, with 11 bases left between them. The CDR3 is 14 amino acids. Germline CDR1 reads MGHRA; CDR2 reads YSYEKL. The CDR3 is CASSQEWDTNEQYV. For the CDR3, the DNA is TGCGCCAGCAGCCAAGAGTGGGACACCAACGAGCAGTACGTC.

This chain joins TRBV24-1 and TRBJ1-2; D ambiguous. V lost 2 bases, J lost 5 bases, and 8 bases lay in between. The V gene's germline CDR1 is KGHDR and CDR2 SFDVKD. CDR3 length: 13 amino acids. CDR3: CATSDSLEYGYTF. In DNA, the CDR3 is TGTGCCACCAGTGATTCCCTGGAATATGGCTACACCTTC.

J is TRBJ1-6 and V is TRBV18; 8 bases agree with TRBD1. Germline values: CDR1 KGHSH, CDR2 LQKENI. The CDR3 totals 15 residues. V was clipped by 4 bases and J by 5 bases; unmatched bases: 4. DNA for the CDR3: TGTGCCAGCTCACTTTTGGACAGGGATAATTCACCCCTCCACTTT. This codes for CASSLLDRDNSPLHF.

This chain joins TRBV19 and TRBJ1-1; 9 positions match TRBD1. The trim removed 4 bases at V and 4 bases at J, leaving 4 bases unmatched. This CDR3 contains 14 residues. Germline CDR1 and CDR2: LNHDA and SQIVND (reference sequence). CDR3 sequence reads: CASSTGQGITEAFF. In DNA form, the CDR3 reads TGTGCCAGTAGTACGGGACAGGGAATCACTGAAGCTTTCTTT.

Only a few counts were recorded for this clonotype. The rearrangement links TRBV20-1 to TRBJ2-2; D perhaps matches TRBD2 (6 bases). Germline assignment: CDR1 DFQATT and CDR2 SNEGSKA (reference sequence). The CDR3 is 13 residues long. The CDR3 loop is CSLTPGLAGELFF. CDR3 nucleotides: TGCAGCCTAACTCCGGGACTCGCGGGGGAGCTGTTTTTT.

The chain uses TRBV3-1 and TRBJ2-1; 7 bases fit TRBD2. The CDR3 is made up of 16 amino acids. V dropped 0 bases and J dropped 6; count of bases not matched to a gene: 8. Per the germline V gene, CDR1 is LGHDT and CDR2 is YNNKEL (reference sequence). The CDR3 region is CASSQELASRSNEQFF. The CDR3 nucleotides read TGTGCCAGCAGCCAAGAACTAGCGAGTAGGAGCAATGAGCAGTTCTTC.

The chain employs TRBV29-1 and TRBJ1-1, with TRBD1 as a possible D gene (5 bases). Germline V gene sequence: CDR1 SQVTM, CDR2 ANQGSEA. The CDR3 contains 16 residues. With 7 bases removed from V and 3 bases from J, the gap between germline ends came to 24 bases. CDR3 sequence: CSAPVEPAGRDTEAFF. The CDR3 nucleotides are TGCAGCGCCCCGGTTGAGCCGGCGGGGCGGGACACTGAAGCTTTCTTT.

This clonotype turned up a few times. V is TRBV30 and J is TRBJ2-7; D gene ambiguous. Germline V gene data show CDR1 as GTSNPN and CDR2 as SVGIG (reference sequence). The length of the CDR3 is 11 residues. V lost 0 bases and J 4 bases, leaving 4 bases between the germline ends. CDR3 sequence: CAWSVRYEQYF. CDR3 DNA: TGTGCCTGGAGTGTAAGGTACGAGCAGTACTTC. The variable domain in full, with the rest retrieved from reference TRBV30 and TRBJ2-7, is SQTIHQWPATLVQPVGSPLSLECTVEGTSNPNLYWYRQAAGRGLQLLFYSVGIGQISSEVPQNLSASRPQDRQFILSSKKLLLSDSGFYLCAWSVRYEQYFGPGTRLTVT.

The rearrangement links TRBV7-2 to TRBJ2-5; TRBD1 matches at 9 bases. CDR1 is SGHTA and CDR2 is FQGNSA in the germline V gene. V shed 3 bases and J 5 bases; nucleotides not matched to a gene: 7. This CDR3 comprises 15 residues. The CDR3 spells CASSFKTGGRETQYF. For the CDR3, the DNA is TGTGCCAGCAGCTTCAAGACAGGGGGGAGGGAGACCCAGTACTTC.

This clonotype was found a few times. J is TRBJ2-5 and V is TRBV9; 8 positions agree with TRBD2. The CDR3 extends over 14 amino acids. In germline, CDR1 is SGDLS, CDR2 YYNGEE. The ends lost 5 bases at V and 5 bases at J; junction bases unmatched: 8. CDR3 nucleotides: TGTGCCAGCAGTAGGCGGGAGGCGGGGGAGACCCAGTACTTC. Translation: CASSRREAGETQYF.

This clonotype was observed a handful of times. The chain carries TRBV27 and TRBJ2-1, with a tentative D call TRBD2 (5 bases). V was pared by 7 bases and J by 5 bases, with 18 bases between. Germline CDR1 MNHEY, CDR2 SMNVEV (reference sequence). CDR3 length equals 15 residues. The CDR3 coding sequence is TGTGCCAGCACGGGGTCGGGCCCACTAAACAATGAGCAGTTCTTC. Encoded protein: CASTGSGPLNNEQFF.